One sample yielded the 22 T cell receptor beta chains listed below, sequenced in a study of molecular identifiers for immune sequencing clone quantification. One entry per CDR3 protein results from TCRdb running MiXCR on the PCR reads. The data contain around 320,000 distinct CDR3 sequences, about a quarter of them singletons. Sequenced input: naive CD8+ T cells from blood, with Jurkat cell RNA spiked in. As for subset: FACS-sorted CD8+CD4-CCR7+CD45RA+ naive T cells. These receptors were obtained from a human donor in good health. Some libraries in this study had Jurkat cell RNA spiked in.

The chain combines TRBV5-6 with TRBJ1-1, with D possibly TRBD1 on 5 matching bases. Germline V gene data show CDR1 as SGHDT and CDR2 as YYEEEE. V dropped 10 bases and J dropped 6 bases, with 16 bases sitting between them. The CDR3 contains 12 residues. The DNA for the CDR3 is TGTGCCCGCCGCTGGGGGGGGGCTGAAGCTTTCTTT. Encoded protein: CARRWGGAEAFF.

There are many counts of this clonotype. J is TRBJ2-7 and V is TRBV20-1; D remains ambiguous. The CDR3 length is 12 residues. The V and J ends lost 4 bases and 3 bases respectively, with 10 bases between them. Germline V lookup: CDR1 DFQATT, CDR2 SNEGSKA (reference sequence). This CDR3 reads CSAIKSDYEQYF. The DNA of the CDR3 is TGCAGTGCTATTAAAAGCGACTACGAGCAGTACTTC.

This clonotype was counted a few times. An end of the junction does not agree with germline; a read error may underlie this. This chain links TRBV28 with TRBJ2-5; TRBD1 or TRBD2 may be the D gene (5 bases each). The CDR3 has 15 amino acids. Germline CDR1 reads MDHEN; CDR2 reads SYDVKM. CDR3 nucleotide sequence: TGTGCCAGCAGAGACATCCGGGACCACCAAGAGCCCCAGTACTTC. This translates into CASRDIRDHQEPQYF.

In its sample, this clonotype was seen many times. The chain uses TRBV19 and TRBJ1-5; D unclear. CDR1 and CDR2 (germline): LNHDA, SQIVND (reference sequence). Trimming removed 5 bases at V and 0 bases at J, with 20 bases between. The CDR3 is 18 amino acids. As DNA, the CDR3 is TGTGCCAGTAGTTCGATAGACACGATGCTATATAGCAATCAGCCCCAGCATTTT. Translated: CASSSIDTMLYSNQPQHF.

This clonotype was found many times. The rearrangement joins TRBV2 to TRBJ2-6; 8 bases are a match to TRBD1. This CDR3 has 17 amino acids. The V gene's germline CDR1 is SNHLY and CDR2 FYNNEI. V dropped 4 bases and J dropped 0; count of bases not matched to a gene: 5. The CDR3: CASSGQGILSGANVLTF. DNA for the CDR3: TGTGCCAGCAGTGGACAGGGGATACTCTCTGGGGCCAACGTCCTGACTTTC.

The V gene is TRBV4-3, the J gene TRBJ2-7; 9 bases fit TRBD1. This CDR3 spans 16 amino acids. The ends lost 1 base at V and 3 bases at J; junction bases unmatched: 7. Per the germline V gene, CDR1 is LGHNA and CDR2 is YSLEER. In DNA, the CDR3 is TGCGCCAGCAGCCAAGGACCGGGACAGGGAGGCTACGAGCAGTACTTC. Translation gives CASSQGPGQGGYEQYF.

This clonotype has a count of ten or more. This chain connects TRBV28 to TRBJ1-1; D gene uncertain. The germline CDR1 and CDR2 sequences are MDHEN and SYDVKM. The V end was cut by 5 bases, the J end by 4 bases, with 11 bases between. The CDR3 consists of 13 residues. CDR3 DNA: TGTGCCAGCAGTAGAGCTCCCGCCACTGAAGCTTTCTTT. Its translation is CASSRAPATEAFF.

The table lists this clonotype with a few counts. The chain uses TRBV4-2 and TRBJ2-3; 7 nucleotides agree with TRBD2. The J segment lost 4 bases and the V segment lost 0 bases, leaving 4 bases of the junction unmatched. Germline V gene lookup returns CDR1 LGHNA and CDR2 YNFKEQ. This CDR3 contains 15 residues. The CDR3 spells CASSQETSFPDTQYF. CDR3 nucleotides: TGTGCCAGCAGCCAAGAGACTAGCTTTCCAGATACGCAGTATTTT.

With respect to this clonotype: A much larger clone lies one base from this, so it may be a read error. The chain has TRBV5-1 and TRBJ2-1; D perhaps matches TRBD1 (6 bases). There are 15 residues in the CDR3. Trimming pared 2 bases from V and 8 bases from J, leaving 17 bases between. The germline CDR1 and CDR2 sequences are SGHRS and YFSETQ. The CDR3 loop is CASSLGTRSTHEQFF. The CDR3 nucleotides read TGCGCCAGCAGCTTAGGGACAAGATCTACTCATGAGCAGTTCTTC.

Ten or more counts support this clonotype. J is TRBJ2-3 and V is TRBV6-5; D is uncertain. Germline V gene data show CDR1 as MNHEY and CDR2 as SVGAGI. V was cut by 0 bases and J by 3 bases, with 4 bases left in between. The CDR3 extends over 13 amino acids. The CDR3 DNA sequence: TGTGCCAGCAGTTACTCGGGAACAGATACGCAGTATTTT. This encodes CASSYSGTDTQYF.

The J gene is TRBJ2-1, the V gene TRBV4-1, with 8 bases matching TRBD1. Germline trimming cut 1 base from V and 9 bases from J; bases unmatched to any gene: 8. Germline lookup yields CDR1 MGHRA and CDR2 YSYEKL. The CDR3 extends over 15 amino acids. In DNA, the CDR3 is TGCGCCAGCAGCCAAGCAGGACAGGGACGCAGTGAGCAGTTCTTC. Translation gives CASSQAGQGRSEQFF.

This clonotype appeared many times. Here the CDR3 reads CASSSSGSLADTQYF. Written as DNA, the CDR3 is TGTGCCAGCAGCTCTAGCGGGAGTCTTGCAGATACGCAGTATTTT. The chain joins TRBV7-3 to TRBJ2-3, with 10 bases matching TRBD2. V was pared by 4 bases and J by 4 bases, with 5 bases of the junction left unmatched. Germline values: CDR1 SGHTA, CDR2 FQGTGA. The length of the CDR3 is 15 residues.

Only a few counts were recorded for this clonotype. V is TRBV11-3 and J is TRBJ2-2; D gene uncertain. Germline V CDR1 and CDR2: SGHNT, YENEEA. V was shortened by 8 bases and J by 3 bases, with 7 bases between the two germline ends. This CDR3 is 12 amino acids long. The CDR3 bases are TGTGCCAGCTGTACGGACACCGGGGAGCTGTTTTTT. It encodes CASCTDTGELFF.

This clonotype was observed a few times. The CDR3 protein is CASSQDSGPQYF. The CDR3 DNA is TGTGCCAGCAGCCAGGATAGCGGGCCTCAGTACTTC. The chain carries TRBV4-2 and TRBJ2-7, with 7 bases that match TRBD2. CDR1 is LGHNA and CDR2 is YNFKEQ in the germline V gene. V shed 3 bases, J shed 10 bases, and the junction held 6 bases outside the gene matches. The CDR3 totals 12 residues.

The V and J genes are TRBV7-9 and TRBJ2-1, with 11 bases fitting TRBD2. CDR3 length equals 16 residues. CDR1 and CDR2 (germline): SEHNR, FQNEAQ (reference sequence). V was pared by 2 bases and J by 8 bases, with 8 bases of the junction left unmatched. The CDR3 region is CASSLRGVAGGYEQFF. Written as DNA, the CDR3 is TGTGCCAGCAGCTTAAGGGGAGTAGCGGGGGGGTATGAGCAGTTCTTC. Using reference TRBV7-9 and TRBJ2-1 for the parts outside the CDR3, the full variable domain is DTGVSQNPRHKITKRGQNVTFRCDPISEHNRLYWYRQTLGQGPEFLTYFQNEAQLEKSRLLSDRFSAERPKGSFSTLEIQRTEQGDSAMYLCASSLRGVAGGYEQFFGPGTRLTVL.

This clonotype has a handful of counts. V usage is TRBV20-1 and J usage is TRBJ2-4, with 7 bases aligning to TRBD1. Germline lookup yields CDR1 DFQATT and CDR2 SNEGSKA (reference sequence). CDR3 length: 15 amino acids. The V gene end was trimmed by 3 bases and the J gene end by 1 base; junction bases not matched to a gene: 6. Here the CDR3 reads CSARNTGDAKNIQYF. In DNA form, the CDR3 reads TGCAGTGCTAGGAACACAGGGGACGCCAAAAACATTCAGTACTTC.

The gene calls are TRBV27 and TRBJ1-4, with D maybe TRBD1 (5 bases). V was shortened by 8 bases and J by 0 bases, with 16 bases between the two germline ends. CDR1 and CDR2 (germline): MNHEY, SMNVEV (reference sequence). This CDR3 has 16 residues. The CDR3 spells CASGAGQATTNEKLFF. Written as DNA, the CDR3 is TGTGCCAGCGGGGCGGGGCAGGCGACAACTAATGAAAAACTGTTTTTT.

This clonotype was seen only a few times. The chain joins TRBV28 to TRBJ2-7, with 9 bases that match TRBD1. The V segment lost 5 bases and the J segment 5 bases; nucleotides outside the gene matches: 10. CDR1 and CDR2 from the germline V gene are MDHEN and SYDVKM. The CDR3 spans 15 residues. Written as DNA, the CDR3 is TGTGCCAGCAGTCCGTTACCCGGACAGGGGAACGAGCAGTACTTC. Its protein product is CASSPLPGQGNEQYF. The full variable domain, completed using reference TRBV28 and TRBJ2-7, is DVKVTQSSRYLVKRTGEKVFLECVQDMDHENMFWYRQDPGLGLRLIYFSYDVKMKEKGDIPEGYSVSREKKERFSLILESASTNQTSMYLCASSPLPGQGNEQYFGPGTRLTVT.

The table lists this clonotype with many counts. The J gene is TRBJ1-1, the V gene TRBV7-9; D uncertain. The CDR3 has 15 amino acids. Per the germline V gene, CDR1 is SEHNR and CDR2 is FQNEAQ (reference sequence). The V end was cut by 1 base, the J end by 0 bases, with 9 bases between. CDR3 sequence (DNA): TGTGCCAGCAGCTTAGGAACCACCTTGAACACTGAAGCTTTCTTT. This translates into CASSLGTTLNTEAFF. Drawing the rest from reference TRBV7-9 and TRBJ1-1, the complete variable domain is DTGVSQNPRHKITKRGQNVTFRCDPISEHNRLYWYRQTLGQGPEFLTYFQNEAQLEKSRLLSDRFSAERPKGSFSTLEIQRTEQGDSAMYLCASSLGTTLNTEAFFGQGTRLTVV.

This clonotype was found a few times. This chain links TRBV6-5 with TRBJ1-1; the D gene is possibly TRBD1 (6 bases). V was pared by 7 bases and J by 11 bases, with 23 bases between. CDR1 is MNHEY and CDR2 is SVGAGI in the germline V gene. The CDR3 extends over 14 amino acids. The CDR3 DNA is TGTGCCAGCACTACCGACAGGTCCTTGAGGACCGCTTTCTTT. It codes for CASTTDRSLRTAFF.

This clonotype was seen ten or more times. The CDR3 sequence is CASSYTGGRGTDTQYF. As DNA, the CDR3 is TGTGCCAGCAGTTACACAGGGGGCCGGGGCACAGATACGCAGTATTTT. The rearrangement joins TRBV28 to TRBJ2-3; 9 nucleotides align to TRBD1. Losses at the gene ends were 4 bases for V and 1 base for J; bases not matched to a gene: 6. Germline V gene sequence: CDR1 MDHEN, CDR2 SYDVKM. The CDR3 has 16 amino acids. The complete variable domain, with remaining parts taken from reference TRBV28 and TRBJ2-3, reads DVKVTQSSRYLVKRTGEKVFLECVQDMDHENMFWYRQDPGLGLRLIYFSYDVKMKEKGDIPEGYSVSREKKERFSLILESASTNQTSMYLCASSYTGGRGTDTQYFGPGTRLTVL.

This clonotype appeared a few times. The rearrangement links TRBV7-9 to TRBJ2-7; 8 nucleotides match TRBD2. The CDR3 extends over 12 amino acids. Germline CDR1 and CDR2: SEHNR and FQNEAQ (reference sequence). The CDR3 region is CVVSSGLIEQYF. The CDR3 DNA reads TGTGTCGTTTCTAGCGGGCTGATTGAGCAGTACTTC.